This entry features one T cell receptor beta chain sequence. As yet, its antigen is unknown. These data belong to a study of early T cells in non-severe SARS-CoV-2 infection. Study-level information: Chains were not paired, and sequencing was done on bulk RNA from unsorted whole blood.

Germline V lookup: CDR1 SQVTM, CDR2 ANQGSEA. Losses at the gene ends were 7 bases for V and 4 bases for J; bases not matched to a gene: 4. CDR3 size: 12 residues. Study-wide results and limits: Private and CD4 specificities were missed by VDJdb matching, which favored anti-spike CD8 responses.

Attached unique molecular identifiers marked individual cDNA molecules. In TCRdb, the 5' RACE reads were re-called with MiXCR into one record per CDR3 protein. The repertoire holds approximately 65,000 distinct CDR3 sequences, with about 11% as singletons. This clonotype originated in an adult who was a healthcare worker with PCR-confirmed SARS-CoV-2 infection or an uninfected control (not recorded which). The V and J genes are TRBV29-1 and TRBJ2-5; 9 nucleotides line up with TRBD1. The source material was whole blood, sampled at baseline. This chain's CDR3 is CSAGGQGETQYF. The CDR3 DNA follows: TGCAGCGCCGGGGGACAGGGAGAGACCCAGTACTTC.